The 14 T cell receptor beta chains below come from one sample, sequenced in a study of blood T cell repertoires in COVID-19. The method was immunoSEQ multiplex PCR; TCRdb's version includes in-frame clones alone and lacks a portion of them. The sample gives approximately 330,000 clones, approximately 88% of which show up once; around 10% is in the top ten. The sequenced material came from peripheral blood. The origin of the receptors is a man aged 25 to 45 with COVID-19, enrolled during active disease.

This clone was picked up a small number of times. The chain uses TRBV7-9 and TRBJ2-3; possible D gene TRBD2, 6 bases. Germline CDR1 is SEHNR and CDR2 is FQNEAQ (reference sequence). The CDR3 extends over 13 amino acids. The V and J ends lost 3 bases and 4 bases respectively, with 8 bases between them. This chain's CDR3 is CASSFSGADTQYF. CDR3 coding DNA: TGTGCCAGCAGCTTCTCGGGAGCAGATACGCAGTATTTT.

This chain uses TRBV19 with TRBJ2-7; TRBD2 aligns across 11 bases. After removal of 6 bases from V and 0 bases from J, the junction contained 4 bases not matched to a gene. Looked up from germline, CDR1 is LNHDA and CDR2 is SQIVND (reference sequence). The CDR3 spans 15 residues. CDR3 in amino acids: CASRTSGASSYEQYF. CDR3 in DNA: TGTGCCAGTAGGACTAGCGGGGCCAGCTCCTACGAGCAGTACTTC.

The V call is TRBV4-1, the J call TRBJ2-3; 7 bases agree with TRBD2. The CDR3 loop spans 16 amino acids. The J segment lost 1 base and the V segment lost 0 bases, leaving 4 bases of the junction unmatched. CDR1 MGHRA and CDR2 YSYEKL come from the germline V gene. The CDR3 region has the DNA TGCGCCAGCAGCCAAGAGCGGGGGTGCGGCACAGATACGCAGTATTTT. This encodes CASSQERGCGTDTQYF.

The sample holds one count of this clone. This rearrangement joins TRBV15 to TRBJ2-3; no clear D gene. The length of the CDR3 is 13 residues. CDR1 is LNHNV and CDR2 is YYDKDF in the germline V gene (reference sequence). Trimming pared 3 bases from V and 0 bases from J, leaving 4 bases between. CDR3 sequence (DNA): TGTGCCACCAGCAGGGCAAGCACAGATACGCAGTATTTT. Protein sequence: CATSRASTDTQYF.

Worth noting for this clone: Other DNA sequences within the sample encode an identical CDR3. This chain uses TRBV5-6 with TRBJ2-1; 16 bases match TRBD2. CDR3 length: 18 amino acids. The trim removed 0 bases at V and 7 bases at J, leaving 7 bases unmatched. Germline values: CDR1 SGHDT, CDR2 YYEEEE. CDR3 protein: CASSLGGLAGGPGNEQFF. CDR3 DNA sequence: TGTGCCAGCAGCTTGGGGGGACTAGCGGGAGGGCCGGGGAATGAGCAGTTCTTC.

This chain connects TRBV7-3 to TRBJ1-6; 7 bases line up with TRBD1. CDR3 length: 15 residues. The germline V gene has CDR1 SGHTA and CDR2 FQGTGA. The V segment lost 5 bases and the J segment 7 bases; nucleotides outside the gene matches: 8. CDR3 region: CASSARQGRNSPLHF. The CDR3 DNA reads TGTGCCAGCAGCGCTAGACAGGGAAGAAATTCACCCCTCCACTTT.

V gene TRBV30 combines with J gene TRBJ1-5; no reliable D call. CDR3 length equals 15 residues. Trimming stripped 0 bases from V and 1 base from J, with 10 bases between. Germline CDR1 is GTSNPN and CDR2 is SVGIG (reference sequence). CDR3 DNA: TGTGCCTGGAGTGTCGGAGGGTTGAGCAATCAGCCCCAGCATTTT. Translated: CAWSVGGLSNQPQHF.

This rearrangement joins TRBV19 to TRBJ1-2, with 7 nucleotides matching TRBD1. Per the germline V gene, CDR1 is LNHDA and CDR2 is SQIVND (reference sequence). V was clipped by 5 bases and J by 2 bases; unmatched bases: 5. The CDR3 is 14 amino acids. CDR3: CASSGRGLNYGYTF. CDR3 in DNA: TGTGCCAGTAGTGGCAGGGGGTTAAACTATGGCTACACCTTC.

The gene calls are TRBV12-5 and TRBJ2-7, with D uncertain. V was cut by 1 base and J by 9 bases, with 7 bases left in between. The V gene's germline CDR1 is LGHNT and CDR2 FRNRAP. The CDR3 has 11 residues. The CDR3 spells CASGLGRVQYF. The CDR3 bases are TGTGCTAGTGGTTTGGGACGGGTGCAGTACTTC.

The chain joins TRBV5-4 to TRBJ2-3, with 9 nucleotides matching TRBD2. The V segment lost 0 bases and the J segment 3 bases; nucleotides outside the gene matches: 11. CDR1 is SGHNT, CDR2 YYREEE, per germline (reference sequence). The CDR3 is 18 amino acids. The CDR3 spells CASSLAVRAGGLTDTQYF. The CDR3 DNA reads as TGTGCCAGCAGCTTGGCCGTGAGGGCGGGAGGGCTGACAGATACGCAGTATTTT.

V gene TRBV28 combines with J gene TRBJ1-5, with 9 bases lining up with TRBD1. CDR1 and CDR2 (germline): MDHEN, SYDVKM. This CDR3 spans 15 amino acids. The V and J ends lost 5 bases and 5 bases, in that order; junction bases with no gene match: 7. The CDR3 DNA is TGTGCCAGCAGTCACAGGGGGCGGAAATATCAGCCCCAGCATTTT. It encodes CASSHRGRKYQPQHF.

The chain combines TRBV27 with TRBJ2-3; maybe TRBD2 (7 bases). CDR3 length: 16 residues. CDR1 is MNHEY and CDR2 is SMNVEV in the germline V gene (reference sequence). Between the trimmed V and J ends, which lost 2 bases and 0 bases, there was a span of 12 bases. CDR3 in DNA: TGTGCCAGCAGTTTAAGGGGGGGATTTAGCACAGATACGCAGTATTTT. Amino acid sequence: CASSLRGGFSTDTQYF.

The rearrangement links TRBV6-5 to TRBJ1-5; maybe TRBD1 (6 bases). CDR1 and CDR2 from the germline V gene are MNHEY and SVGAGI. The germline V and J ends were trimmed by 0 bases and 4 bases, with 10 bases remaining between them. This CDR3 has 15 residues. This CDR3 reads CASSYSRGGNQPQHF. The CDR3 nucleotides are TGTGCCAGCAGTTACTCTAGGGGGGGTAATCAGCCCCAGCATTTT.

The count of this clone is one. This chain uses TRBV28 with TRBJ1-5; 7 bases line up with TRBD1. Germline V gives CDR1 MDHEN, CDR2 SYDVKM. V lost 6 bases to trimming and J lost 6 bases; unmatched junction nucleotides: 11. The CDR3 runs 15 residues. The CDR3 sequence is CASRTSTGRLQPQHF. The CDR3 bases are TGTGCCAGCAGAACCTCGACAGGGAGACTTCAGCCCCAGCATTTT.